This TCR beta chain was captured by sequencing in a study of siplizumab effects on memory and regulatory T cells. The CDR3 runs 14 residues. Germline CDR1 reads MNHEY; CDR2 reads SVGAGI. Trimming removed 0 bases at V and 2 bases at J, with 8 bases between. Method: immunoSEQ multiplex PCR; TCRdb's copy keeps in-frame clones and lacks some. This sample carries about 66,000 clones, approximately 97% of them seen once, and the ten largest clones take 0.095%. The sequencing input was naive CD8+ T cells sorted from blood. This sequence originates from a human donor in good health. The chain couples TRBV6-5 to TRBJ2-7; possibly TRBD1 for D (6 bases). The CDR3 region is CASSYSRQAYEQYF. The CDR3 bases are TGTGCCAGCAGTTACTCCAGACAGGCCTACGAGCAGTACTTC.